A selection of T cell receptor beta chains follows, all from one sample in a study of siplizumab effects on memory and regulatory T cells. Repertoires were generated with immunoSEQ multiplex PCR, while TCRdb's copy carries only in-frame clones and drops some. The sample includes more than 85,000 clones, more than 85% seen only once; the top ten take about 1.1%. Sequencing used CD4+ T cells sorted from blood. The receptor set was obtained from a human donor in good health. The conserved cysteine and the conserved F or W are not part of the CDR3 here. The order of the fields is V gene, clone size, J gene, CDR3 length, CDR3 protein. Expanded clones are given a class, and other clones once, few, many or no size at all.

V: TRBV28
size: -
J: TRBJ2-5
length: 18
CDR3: ASSIGLAGGRPTLQETQY

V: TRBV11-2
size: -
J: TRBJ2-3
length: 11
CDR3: ARGGGGTDTQY

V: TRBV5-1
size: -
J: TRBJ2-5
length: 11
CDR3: ASSLGGKGTQY

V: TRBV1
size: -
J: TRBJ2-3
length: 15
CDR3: TSSLNRTGGDTDTQY

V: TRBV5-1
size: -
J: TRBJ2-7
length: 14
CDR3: ASSSVTGTGSDEQY

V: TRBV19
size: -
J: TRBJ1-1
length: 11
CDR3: ASSTTENTEAF

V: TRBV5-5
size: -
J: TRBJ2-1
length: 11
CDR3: ASSPPVNPEQF

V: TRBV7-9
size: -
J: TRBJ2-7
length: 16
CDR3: ASSRDSPGTSGTYEQY

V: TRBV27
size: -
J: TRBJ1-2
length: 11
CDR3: ASRPTGGGGYT

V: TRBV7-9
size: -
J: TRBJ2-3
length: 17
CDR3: ASSLLGLTSGKVGDTQY

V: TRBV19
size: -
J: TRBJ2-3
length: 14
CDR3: ASSRHRDSSTDTQY

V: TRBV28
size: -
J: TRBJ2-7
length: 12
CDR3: ASSSTGGWYEQY

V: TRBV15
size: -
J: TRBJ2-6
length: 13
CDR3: ATRQHDSGANVLT

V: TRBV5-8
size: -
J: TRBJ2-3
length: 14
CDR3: ASSLASDSRTDTQY

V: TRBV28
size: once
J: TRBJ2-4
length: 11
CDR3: ASSYRGPDIQY

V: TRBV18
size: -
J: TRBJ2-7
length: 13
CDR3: ASSPTIQGIYEQY

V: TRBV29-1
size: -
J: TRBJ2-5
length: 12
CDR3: SSKRGTGPETQY

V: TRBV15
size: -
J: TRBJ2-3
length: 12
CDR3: ATSRDSSGGTQY

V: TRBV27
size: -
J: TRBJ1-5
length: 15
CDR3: ASSYGQDRARNQPQH

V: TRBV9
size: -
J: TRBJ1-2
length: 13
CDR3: ASSVGVSLFFGYT